The 23 T cell receptor beta chains given below trace back to one sample, sequenced in a study of regulatory T cells after allogeneic stem cell transplantation. The TCR beta CDR3 region was amplified from SMARTer RACE cDNA made from RNA. TCRdb reprocessed the 5' RACE reads via MiXCR and lists one record per CDR3 protein. The table lists approximately 4,600 distinct CDR3 sequences, around 95% of them singletons. Sample: sorted CD4+ T cells from blood (whether regulatory or conventional is not recorded), taken 30 days after allogeneic stem cell transplant. All receptors come from a human patient who had an allogeneic stem cell transplant, so the T cells may come from the graft donor.

Worth noting for this clonotype: A read error may account for a junction end that differs from germline. CDR3 protein: CSDEGPGQVYEQDF. The CDR3 bases are TGCAGTGATGAAGGCCCGGGACAGGTCTACGAACAGGACTTC. The chain uses TRBV20-1 and TRBJ2-7, with 8 bases fitting TRBD1. This CDR3 has 14 residues. CDR1 and CDR2 from the germline V gene are DFQATT and SNEGSKA (reference sequence).

Details on this clonotype: A read error may produce the germline difference seen at one junction end. V and J are TRBV7-3 and TRBJ2-6; tentatively, D is TRBD1 (6 bases). CDR1 is SGHTA and CDR2 is FQGTGA in the germline V gene. The CDR3 is 15 amino acids. CDR3 protein: CASKKQGKGAKVLTF. CDR3 bases: TGTGCCAGTAAAAAACAGGGTAAAGGGGCCAAAGTCCTGACTTTC.

This sequence joins TRBV12-3 or TRBV12-4 and TRBJ2-3; no reliable D call. Trimming pared 5 bases from V and 6 bases from J, leaving 9 bases between. This CDR3 is 12 amino acids long. The CDR3, as DNA: TGTGCCAGCAGTAAAGTTGGGGATACGCAGTATTTT. Translating gives CASSKVGDTQYF.

A note on this clonotype: The junction shows a germline mismatch at one end, possibly a read error. The chain recombines TRBV20-1 with TRBJ2-3; D may be TRBD2 (5 bases). The J call may be faulty, since TRBJ2-7 better matches the DNA end. Germline V gene data show CDR1 as DFQATT and CDR2 as SNEGSKA (reference sequence). The length of the CDR3 is 15 residues. CDR3 in DNA: TGCAATGCTAGAGACCCACCGGGCGAGGGAGATACGCAGTACTTC. This translates into CNARDPPGEGDTQYF.

The gene calls are TRBV2 and TRBJ2-7; 9 nucleotides align to TRBD1. This CDR3 region has 15 residues. V lost 7 bases, J lost 8 bases, and 15 bases stayed unmatched. Germline CDR1 is SNHLY and CDR2 is FYNNEI. CDR3 DNA: TGTGCCAGCAATTGGGGGGGGACAGGGAGATCTAAGCAGTACTTC. Its translation is CASNWGGTGRSKQYF.

This clonotype was recorded only once. The rearrangement uses TRBV5-5 and TRBJ1-5, with unresolved D. The J call may be mistaken, given a closer DNA end match to TRBJ2-3. This CDR3 spans 18 amino acids. Germline V gene sequence: CDR1 SGHKS, CDR2 YYEKEE (reference sequence). The CDR3 DNA sequence: TGTGCCGGCATCTCGTCGGGCAGGCAAATGAATAGCAATCAGCCCCAGTATTTT. As protein: CAGISSGRQMNSNQPQYF.

The V gene is TRBV20-1, the J gene TRBJ2-7; TRBD1 aligns across 7 bases. Germline CDR1 reads DFQATT; CDR2 reads SNEGSKA (reference sequence). This CDR3 is 14 amino acids long. Trimming removed 7 bases from V and 3 bases from J; junction bases left unmatched: 12. This CDR3 reads CSGRRPGQFYEQYF. CDR3 sequence (DNA): TGCAGTGGCAGACGCCCGGGACAGTTCTACGAGCAGTACTTC.

The chain carries TRBV5-1 and TRBJ1-2; tentative D call: TRBD1 (5 bases). Germline assignment: CDR1 SGHRS and CDR2 YFSETQ. Between the trimmed V and J ends, which lost 1 base and 14 bases, there was a span of 21 bases. This CDR3 contains 14 residues. This chain's CDR3 is CASSLRGGNYGQTF. Here the CDR3 DNA reads TGCGCCAGCAGCTTGCGGGGGGGGAACTATGGCCAGACCTTC.

This clonotype has only one observation. V and J are TRBV2 and TRBJ1-6; D is unclear. Trimming left V 5 bases short and J 2 bases short, with 10 bases between. The CDR3 extends over 15 amino acids. Germline V CDR1 and CDR2: SNHLY, FYNNEI. The CDR3 bases are TGTGCCAGCAGTACTAGGAACACCTATAATTCACCCCTCCACTTT. It specifies CASSTRNTYNSPLHF.

Concerning this clonotype itself: At one boundary the junction diverges from the germline segment, which might be a read error. The chain carries TRBV18 and TRBJ1-2; D unresolved. Germline V gene data show CDR1 as KGHSH and CDR2 as LQKENI. The CDR3 consists of 14 residues. CDR3 residues: CASSSSASRTAYPF. The CDR3 coding sequence is TGTGCCAGCTCCTCCTCGGCCAGTAGGACTGCCTACCCCTTC.

This chain joins TRBV6-5 and TRBJ2-4; D is possibly TRBD1 or TRBD2 (5 bases each). Trimming shortened V by 9 bases and J by 13 bases, and 22 bases separated the two germline ends. Per germline, CDR1 MNHEY and CDR2 SVGAGI. This CDR3 has 13 residues. CDR3 sequence (DNA): TGTGCCAGAAGTGAGGGGAGCAAAAACAAGCAGTACTTC. As protein: CARSEGSKNKQYF.

The genes are TRBV5-5 and TRBJ1-5; D tentatively fits TRBD1 or TRBD2 (5 bases each). The end of the DNA is better explained by TRBJ2-3, so the J call may be wrong. Germline V gene sequence: CDR1 SGHKS, CDR2 YYEKEE (reference sequence). This CDR3 comprises 18 residues. Written as DNA, the CDR3 is TGTGCCAGCAGCTCGTCCTCGAGGGGAATGAATAGCAATCATCCCCAGTATTTT. Its translation is CASSSSSRGMNSNHPQYF.

Turning to this clonotype: Germline is not matched at one junction end, which may reflect a read error. This sequence joins TRBV29-1 and TRBJ2-1, with 8 positions matching TRBD1. The CDR3 is 16 residues long. Germline V lookup: CDR1 SQVTM, CDR2 ANQGSEA. CDR3 DNA: TGCGGCGTCACCCGCGGGGCAGGGGGCCCCTACAATGAGCAGTTCTTC. Protein sequence: CGVTRGAGGPYNEQFF.

Turning to this clonotype: At one of its ends the junction is not consistent with the germline gene, which may arise from a read error. This sequence joins TRBV20-1 and TRBJ2-3; 7 bases align to TRBD2. The CDR3 length is 15 residues. CDR1 and CDR2 (germline): DFQATT, SNEGSKA (reference sequence). The DNA for the CDR3 is TGCAGTGCCAGAGATCAGGCGGGAGAGGGAGATACGCAGTATTTT. Its protein is CSARDQAGEGDTQYF.

The J gene is TRBJ2-7, the V gene TRBV11-2, with D perhaps matching TRBD1 (6 bases). The ends were cut back, 11 bases at V and 3 bases at J, with 23 bases in the middle. CDR3 length equals 15 residues. CDR1 SGHAT and CDR2 FQNNGV come from the germline V gene. The CDR3: CACTIAAGAHYEQYF. The DNA for the CDR3 is TGTGCCTGCACCATAGCCGCAGGGGCTCACTACGAGCAGTACTTC.

The genes are TRBV13 and TRBJ2-1; TRBD1 matches 7 bases. Per the germline V gene, CDR1 is PRHDT and CDR2 is FYEKMQ (reference sequence). V shed 5 bases and J 12 bases; nucleotides not matched to a gene: 16. The CDR3 spans 15 residues. The CDR3 sequence: CASSVDRVGGRRQFF. The CDR3 region has the DNA TGTGCCAGCAGCGTAGACAGGGTTGGGGGCCGTAGGCAGTTCTTC.

Turning to this clonotype: Its ends do not fully match the called genes, so a read error is possible. The chain employs TRBV20-1 and TRBJ2-2; maybe TRBD1 (6 bases). Per germline, CDR1 DFQATT and CDR2 SNEGSKA (reference sequence). CDR3 length equals 18 residues. CDR3 loop: CSGRGSRDMPGGTGELVF. The DNA for the CDR3 is TGCAGTGGTAGAGGGAGCAGGGACATGCCAGGCGGCACCGGGGAGCTGGTTTTT.

About this clonotype itself: This CDR3 is missing its conserved last phenylalanine or tryptophan, likely due to a read error. The chain carries TRBV20-1 and TRBJ1-5, with D perhaps matching TRBD1 (5 bases). The CDR3 extends over 13 amino acids. From germline, CDR1 is DFQATT and CDR2 SNEGSKA (reference sequence). This CDR3 is CFAGTVPQQPQHV. The CDR3 region has the DNA TGCTTTGCAGGGACGGTGCCCCAGCAGCCCCAGCATGTA.

CDR3 residues: CSSSMGIAYEQYV. As DNA, the CDR3 is TGTTCCAGTAGTATGGGTATCGCCTACGAGCAGTACGTC. V usage is TRBV19 and J usage is TRBJ2-7; D call uncertain. Germline loops: CDR1 LNHDA, CDR2 SQIVND (reference sequence). The CDR3 contains 13 residues.

V and J are TRBV20-1 and TRBJ2-7; D perhaps matches TRBD1 (5 bases). The germline V gene encodes CDR1 DFQATT and CDR2 SNEGSKA (reference sequence). V was pared by 8 bases and J by 6 bases, with 26 bases between. The CDR3 sequence is 15 residues long. CDR3 sequence (DNA): TGCAGTTCCTGGGTAGGCACAGGTTGGTCGGGCGAGCAGTACTTC. Protein: CSSWVGTGWSGEQYF.

J is TRBJ2-1 and V is TRBV6-5; 9 bases agree with TRBD2. The CDR3 extends over 15 amino acids. Trimming at V came to 6 bases and at J to 8 bases, leaving 11 bases not matched to a gene. In germline, CDR1 is MNHEY, CDR2 SVGAGI. The CDR3 DNA follows: TGTGCCAGCAGGAGCCTGGCGGGAGGGCCGGATGAGCAGTTCTTC. This sequence encodes CASRSLAGGPDEQFF.

Comment on this clonotype: Compared with germline, one end of the junction differs, possibly owing to a read error. This chain uses TRBV5-1 with TRBJ2-7; 10 bases match TRBD2. The CDR3 consists of 16 residues. Germline assignment: CDR1 SGHRS and CDR2 YFSETQ. This chain's CDR3 is CASRPGSSGSYYEQSF. CDR3 in DNA: TGCGCCAGTCGCCCTGGGTCTAGCGGGAGCTACTACGAGCAGTCCTTC.

The chain couples TRBV5-1 to TRBJ2-7; 8 bases match TRBD1. Trimming cost V 8 bases and J 1 base; bases outside gene matches: 14. Germline V CDR1 and CDR2: SGHRS, YFSETQ. This CDR3 comprises 16 residues. The CDR3 DNA reads TGCGCCAGAACCAGAACCGCCGGGACAGGATCCTACGAGCAGTACTTC. This translates into CARTRTAGTGSYEQYF.